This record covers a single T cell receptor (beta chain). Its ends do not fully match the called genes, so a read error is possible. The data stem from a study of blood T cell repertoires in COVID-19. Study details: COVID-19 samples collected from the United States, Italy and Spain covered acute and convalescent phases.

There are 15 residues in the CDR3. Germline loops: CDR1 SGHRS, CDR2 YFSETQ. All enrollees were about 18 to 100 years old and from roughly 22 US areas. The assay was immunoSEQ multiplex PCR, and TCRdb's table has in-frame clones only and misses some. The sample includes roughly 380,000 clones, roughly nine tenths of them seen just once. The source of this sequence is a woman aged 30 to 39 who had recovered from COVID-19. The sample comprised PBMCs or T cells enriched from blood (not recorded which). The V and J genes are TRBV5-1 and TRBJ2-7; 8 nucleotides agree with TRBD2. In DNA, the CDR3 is TGCGCCCGCAGCCCGGGGGGGGGCAGTTACTACGAGCAGTACTTC. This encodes CARSPGGGSYYEQYF.